The following is a TCR beta chain sequence with its context. What it binds is unknown. Brentuximab vedotin exposure varied among the patients, all of whom had relapsed after autologous stem cell transplantation. Best outcomes ranged across complete response, partial response and progressive disease. The table came from immunoSEQ multiplex PCR; TCRdb's copy has only in-frame clones and leaves some out. The data contain tens of thousands of clones, over 85% of them singletons. This entry is derived from a study of PD-1 blockade in classical Hodgkin lymphoma. The germline V gene encodes CDR1 SQVTM and CDR2 ANQGSEA. This CDR3 has 13 amino acids. V lost 4 bases and J lost 7; bases outside the gene matches: 2. Regarding the study as a whole: It was among complete responders that baseline diversity resembled that of newly diagnosed patients. Prior therapy or disease activity may underlie the repertoire differences, whose causes remain undefined.

The sequencing here drew on peripheral blood mononuclear cells (PBMCs), taken at baseline. The TCR comes from a human donor with classical Hodgkin lymphoma. V is TRBV29-1 and J is TRBJ2-2; 11 nucleotides align to TRBD2. The CDR3 loop reads CSVGLAGLGELFF. The DNA for the CDR3 is TGCAGCGTTGGACTAGCGGGGCTCGGGGAGCTGTTTTTT.